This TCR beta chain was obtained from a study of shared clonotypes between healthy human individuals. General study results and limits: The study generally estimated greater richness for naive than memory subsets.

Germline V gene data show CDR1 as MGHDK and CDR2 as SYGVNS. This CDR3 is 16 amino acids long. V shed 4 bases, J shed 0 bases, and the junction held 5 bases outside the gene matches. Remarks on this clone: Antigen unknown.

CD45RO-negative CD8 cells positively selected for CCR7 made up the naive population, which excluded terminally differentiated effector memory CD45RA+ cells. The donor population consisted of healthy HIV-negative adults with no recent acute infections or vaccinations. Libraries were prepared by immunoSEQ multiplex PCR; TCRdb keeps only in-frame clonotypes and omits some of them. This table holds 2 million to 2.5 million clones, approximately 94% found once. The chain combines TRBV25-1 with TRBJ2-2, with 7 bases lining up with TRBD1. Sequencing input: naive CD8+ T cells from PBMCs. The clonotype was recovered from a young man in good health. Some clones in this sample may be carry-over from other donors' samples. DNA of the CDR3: TGTGCCAGCAGTGGGACCGGGACAGCGAACACCGGGGAGCTGTTTTTT. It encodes CASSGTGTANTGELFF.